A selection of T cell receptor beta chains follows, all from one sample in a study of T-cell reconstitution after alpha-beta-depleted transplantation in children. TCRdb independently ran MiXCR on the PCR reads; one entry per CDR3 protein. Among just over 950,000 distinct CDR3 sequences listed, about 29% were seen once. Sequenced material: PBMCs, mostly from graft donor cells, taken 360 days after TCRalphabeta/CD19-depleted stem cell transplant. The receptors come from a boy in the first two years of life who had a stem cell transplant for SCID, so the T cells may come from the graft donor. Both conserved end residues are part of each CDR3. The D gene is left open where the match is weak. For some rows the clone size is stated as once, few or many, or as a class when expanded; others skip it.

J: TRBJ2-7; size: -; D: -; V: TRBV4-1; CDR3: CASSQGFKQYF; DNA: TGCGCCAGCAGCCAAGGGTTCAAGCAGTACTTC
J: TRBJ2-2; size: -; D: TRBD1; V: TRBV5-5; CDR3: CASRSGQGPDTGELFF; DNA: TGTGCCAGCAGGTCGGGACAGGGTCCGGACACCGGGGAGCTGTTTTTT
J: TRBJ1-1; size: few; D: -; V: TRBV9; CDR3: CASSVVGVNTEAFF; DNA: TGTGCCAGCAGCGTAGTAGGGGTGAACACTGAAGCTTTCTTT
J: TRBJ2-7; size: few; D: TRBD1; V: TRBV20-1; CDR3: CSASKGQGAYEQYF; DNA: TGCAGTGCTTCGAAGGGACAGGGGGCCTACGAGCAGTACTTC
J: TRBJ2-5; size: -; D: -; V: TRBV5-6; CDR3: CASSFWGGETQYF; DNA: TGTGCCAGCAGCTTTTGGGGTGGGGAGACCCAGTACTTC
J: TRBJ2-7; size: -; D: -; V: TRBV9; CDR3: CASSPESPGQRQYF; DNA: TGTGCCAGCAGCCCCGAATCGCCGGGACAACGGCAGTACTTC
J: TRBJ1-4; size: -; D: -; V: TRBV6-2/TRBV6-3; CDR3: CASSYRALTSKLFF; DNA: TGTGCCAGCAGTTACAGGGCACTCACATCGAAACTGTTTTTT
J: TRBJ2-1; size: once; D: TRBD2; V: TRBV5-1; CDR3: CASSSGTSGPDEQFF; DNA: TGCGCCAGCAGCTCCGGGACTAGCGGGCCAGATGAGCAGTTCTTC
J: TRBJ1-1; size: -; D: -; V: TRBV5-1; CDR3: CASSPDLGGWTEAFF; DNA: TGCGCCAGCAGCCCGGATTTGGGGGGATGGACTGAAGCTTTCTTT
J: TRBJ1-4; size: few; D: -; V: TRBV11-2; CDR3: CASSSLRGRDFNEKLFF; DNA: TGTGCCAGCAGCTCCCTGAGAGGGCGCGATTTTAATGAAAAACTGTTTTTT
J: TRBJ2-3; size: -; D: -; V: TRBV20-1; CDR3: CSQRVGGTDTQYF; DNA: TGCAGTCAAAGAGTTGGGGGAACAGATACGCAGTATTTT
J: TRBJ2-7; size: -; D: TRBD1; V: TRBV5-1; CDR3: CASSLWPRQGTHYEQYF; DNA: TGCGCCAGCAGCTTGTGGCCAAGACAGGGGACCCACTACGAGCAGTACTTC
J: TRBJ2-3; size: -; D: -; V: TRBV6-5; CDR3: CASSYGATASDTQYF; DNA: TGTGCCAGCAGTTACGGGGCCACAGCTTCAGATACGCAGTATTTT
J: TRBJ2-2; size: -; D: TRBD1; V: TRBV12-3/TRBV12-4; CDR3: CASSPRTGTTGELFF; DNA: TGTGCCAGCAGCCCTAGGACAGGGACGACCGGGGAGCTGTTTTTT
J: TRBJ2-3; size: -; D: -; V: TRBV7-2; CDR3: CASSFGGPHTDTQYF; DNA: TGTGCCAGCAGCTTCGGGGGGCCACACACAGATACGCAGTATTTT